This T cell receptor beta chain was found in a study of metastatic and nonmetastatic thyroid tumors. For the study at large: Blood and tumor or nodule tissue repertoires from malignant and benign thyroid patients were compared.

The authors' processing: A distant-metastasis classifier for papillary thyroid cancer was built using CDR3 differences across clinicopathological groups. Through MiXCR, TCRdb re-clonotyped the PCR reads. None of the V and J calls come from the authors' own analysis; TCRdb made them. The sample holds around 19,000 clones, about a sixth seen once. This clone appeared many times. Thyroid surgery was preceded by no treatment in any patient. The germline V gene encodes CDR1 DFQATT and CDR2 SNEGSKA (reference sequence). The CDR3 is 18 amino acids. Unmatched junction bases numbered 12, after V lost 6 bases and J lost 2 bases.

Sequencing input: blood. This chain connects TRBV20-1 to TRBJ2-3; 15 bases align to TRBD2. This receptor was obtained from a female donor with papillary thyroid cancer or a benign thyroid nodule (not recorded which). Some clones in this sample may be carry-over from other donors' samples. CDR3 in DNA: TGCAGTGCCCAGCGGACTAGCGGGGGGGTGGGGTTCACAGATACGCAGTATTTT. It yields the protein CSAQRTSGGVGFTDTQYF.